A single sample is the source of the 20 T cell receptor beta chains below, sequenced in a study of cytomegalovirus exposure and HLA in healthy donors. PCR used 60 Vbeta primers and 13 Jbeta primers. Generated by immunoSEQ multiplex PCR, the TCRdb table keeps only in-frame clones and is missing some. The sample contains around 92,000 clones, 65% to 85% of which appear only once. Sequencing was done on a sample of PBMCs. The receptors were gathered from a female donor in good health and CMV-seropositive.

The V gene is TRBV7-2, the J gene TRBJ2-7; 11 bases map to TRBD2. This CDR3 has 17 residues. CDR1 and CDR2 from the germline V gene are SGHTA and FQGNSA. V shed 1 base and J 6 bases; nucleotides not matched to a gene: 11. CDR3 loop: CASSLEASGGPLGEQYF. The DNA of the CDR3 is TGTGCCAGCAGCTTAGAGGCTAGCGGGGGGCCCCTCGGCGAGCAGTACTTC.

This clone came up a few times. The chain's CDR3 is CASSQGGQLNTEAFF. The CDR3 DNA reads TGCGCCAGCAGCCAAGGGGGGCAATTGAACACTGAAGCTTTCTTT. The rearrangement joins TRBV4-1 to TRBJ1-1; TRBD1 is a possible D gene (6 bases). The CDR3 extends over 15 amino acids. The germline gives CDR1 MGHRA, CDR2 YSYEKL. V was cut by 1 base and J by 0 bases, with 9 bases left in between.

V usage is TRBV30 and J usage is TRBJ1-4; the match to TRBD1 covers 8 bases. Germline V CDR1 and CDR2: GTSNPN, SVGIG (reference sequence). V lost 2 bases to trimming and J lost 8 bases; unmatched junction nucleotides: 7. The CDR3 sequence is 14 residues long. The CDR3 DNA is TGTGCCTGGAGTCCGGACAGGGAATGGGAAAAACTGTTTTTT. Translated, it gives CAWSPDREWEKLFF.

This chain joins TRBV6-4 and TRBJ2-3; 8 bases align to TRBD1. J gave up 8 bases and V 1 base, and 5 bases lay outside the gene matches. The CDR3 loop spans 14 amino acids. From germline, CDR1 is MRHNA and CDR2 SNTAGT. CDR3 region: CASSDFTGGGTQYF. The CDR3 DNA reads as TGTGCCAGCAGTGACTTTACAGGGGGAGGTACGCAGTATTTT.

This chain uses TRBV30 with TRBJ1-1; D is possibly TRBD1 (6 bases). The V end was cut by 0 bases, the J end by 4 bases, with 18 bases between. Germline loops: CDR1 GTSNPN, CDR2 SVGIG (reference sequence). The CDR3 covers 16 residues. The CDR3 spells CAWSVLGQRFGTEAFF. DNA of the CDR3: TGTGCCTGGAGTGTACTAGGACAGAGGTTTGGCACTGAAGCTTTCTTT.

V and J are TRBV7-9 and TRBJ2-7, with TRBD1 identical over 7 bases. The CDR3 loop spans 16 amino acids. The germline V gene encodes CDR1 SEHNR and CDR2 FQNEAQ (reference sequence). V lost 1 base, J lost 0 bases, and 6 bases stayed unmatched. As DNA, the CDR3 is TGTGCCAGCAGCTTAGGGGCCGGGACAGTCTCCTACGAGCAGTACTTC. It is translated as CASSLGAGTVSYEQYF.

The chain uses TRBV4-3 and TRBJ2-5; 8 bases fit TRBD1. CDR3 length: 14 amino acids. Germline CDR1 and CDR2: LGHNA and YSLEER. With 3 bases clipped from V and 2 bases from J, the junction kept 2 bases outside the gene matches. Here the CDR3 DNA reads TGCGCCAGCAGCCAGGGGGACAGGCAAGAGACCCAGTACTTC. Translation: CASSQGDRQETQYF.

The genes are TRBV5-1 and TRBJ2-5; D gene uncertain. Trimming left V 1 base short and J 0 bases short, with 7 bases between. Germline V gene lookup returns CDR1 SGHRS and CDR2 YFSETQ. CDR3 length equals 14 residues. CDR3 DNA sequence: TGCGCCAGCAGCTTGAACAGTCACCAAGAGACCCAGTACTTC. Translation gives CASSLNSHQETQYF.

The chain couples TRBV6-6 to TRBJ2-1; 7 nucleotides agree with TRBD2. CDR1 and CDR2 (germline): MNHNY, SVGAGI (reference sequence). Unmatched junction bases numbered 6, after V lost 2 bases and J lost 5 bases. There are 15 residues in the CDR3. The CDR3 DNA is TGTGCCAGCAGTTACGCGGGAGCAAGTCACAATGAGCAGTTCTTC. It yields the protein CASSYAGASHNEQFF.

V is TRBV7-2 and J is TRBJ1-1, with D possibly matching TRBD1 (5 bases). Trimming removed 6 bases at V and 0 bases at J, with 17 bases between. This CDR3 has 16 residues. CDR1 and CDR2 (germline): SGHTA, FQGNSA. The CDR3 sequence is CASRPSGARVNTEAFF. CDR3 DNA: TGTGCCAGCAGACCATCTGGGGCCAGAGTGAACACTGAAGCTTTCTTT.

The V gene is TRBV28, the J gene TRBJ1-3, with D hard to call. Trimming took off 3 bases at V and 4 bases at J, with 10 bases between the two ends. The CDR3 is 14 amino acids. Germline V gene sequence: CDR1 MDHEN, CDR2 SYDVKM. The CDR3 DNA sequence: TGTGCCAGCAGTTTCCCCCCGAGGGGAAACACCATATATTTT. Its protein product is CASSFPPRGNTIYF.

The chain recombines TRBV30 with TRBJ2-5, with unresolved D. The CDR3 loop spans 12 amino acids. Trimming left V 2 bases short and J 3 bases short, with 7 bases between. CDR1 GTSNPN and CDR2 SVGIG come from the germline V gene (reference sequence). The CDR3 nucleotides read TGTGCCTGGAGTCCGTCCGAAGAGACCCAGTACTTC. It specifies CAWSPSEETQYF.

V usage is TRBV5-4 and J usage is TRBJ1-2, with 7 nucleotides matching TRBD1. Germline V CDR1 and CDR2: SGHNT, YYREEE (reference sequence). V gave up 2 bases and J gave up 4 bases; unmatched junction bases: 20. The CDR3 is 19 amino acids. CDR3 DNA: TGTGCCAGCAGCTTTGCACCCCCCCGTCCTGGACAGGACCTCTATGGCTACACCTTC. Translating it yields CASSFAPPRPGQDLYGYTF.

J is TRBJ1-1 and V is TRBV6-5; TRBD1 might be the D (5 bases). Germline V CDR1 and CDR2: MNHEY, SVGAGI. Trimming took 6 bases from V and 6 from J, leaving 20 bases between them. The CDR3 loop spans 15 amino acids. The CDR3 sequence: CASSSPAGIDAEAFF. The CDR3 DNA sequence: TGTGCCAGCAGCTCTCCGGCAGGGATAGACGCTGAAGCTTTCTTT.

The chain employs TRBV11-1 and TRBJ2-7; D not resolved. Germline-derived CDR1 and CDR2 are SGHAT and FQDESV (reference sequence). CDR3 length: 18 residues. The V end was cut by 1 base, the J end by 3 bases, with 22 bases between. CDR3 region: CASSLVPHLTYENYEQYF. The CDR3 DNA sequence: TGTGCCAGCAGCTTAGTACCTCACCTCACCTATGAGAACTACGAGCAGTACTTC.

This clone was picked up a small number of times. The rearrangement links TRBV4-3 to TRBJ1-3, with D possibly TRBD1 on 5 matching bases. Germline CDR1 reads LGHNA; CDR2 reads YSLEER. Trimming stripped 0 bases from V and 1 base from J, with 10 bases between. CDR3 length: 16 amino acids. CDR3 DNA sequence: TGCGCCAGCAGCCAAGATCGAGCAGGGTCTGGAAACACCATATATTTT. Translated, it gives CASSQDRAGSGNTIYF.

The J gene is TRBJ1-2, the V gene TRBV6-5; D may be TRBD1 (6 bases). CDR3 size: 14 residues. The V end was cut by 0 bases, the J end by 6 bases, with 11 bases between. Germline values: CDR1 MNHEY, CDR2 SVGAGI. CDR3: CASSYSYRADGYTF. The CDR3 region has the DNA TGTGCCAGCAGTTACTCGTACAGGGCCGATGGCTACACCTTC.

J is TRBJ1-1 and V is TRBV25-1, with 7 bases aligning to TRBD1. This CDR3 region has 15 residues. CDR1 is MGHDK, CDR2 SYGVNS, per germline. After removal of 3 bases from V and 4 bases from J, the junction contained 8 bases not matched to a gene. The CDR3 DNA sequence: TGTGCCAGCAGTGACGTTCGACAGGGAGGCACTGAAGCTTTCTTT. As protein: CASSDVRQGGTEAFF.

The chain combines TRBV4-2 with TRBJ2-2; TRBD1 matches 7 bases. The junction had 13 bases not matched to a gene; V was cut back by 5 bases and J by 7 bases. From germline, CDR1 is LGHNA and CDR2 YNFKEQ. The CDR3 contains 16 residues. In nucleotides, the CDR3 is TGTGCCAGCAGCACTCGACAGGGTATGGGCTACGGGGAGCTGTTTTTT. Protein product: CASSTRQGMGYGELFF.

The V call is TRBV7-3, the J call TRBJ1-3; D uncertain. Germline lookup yields CDR1 SGHTA and CDR2 FQGTGA. V dropped 5 bases and J dropped 7 bases, with 12 bases sitting between them. The CDR3 runs to 13 residues. The CDR3: CASSPGPGNTIYF. CDR3 DNA sequence: TGTGCCAGCAGCCCCGGCCCCGGGAACACCATATATTTT.